Presented here are 18 T cell receptor beta chains from one specimen sequenced in a study of cytomegalovirus exposure and HLA in healthy donors. The assay was immunoSEQ multiplex PCR, and TCRdb's table has in-frame clones only and misses some. Of about 98,000 clones listed, 87% were seen once; the top ten hold roughly 3.8%. Sample: PBMCs. The receptors were sampled from a woman in her thirties in good health and CMV-seronegative.

This chain links TRBV28 with TRBJ2-6; tentatively, D is TRBD1 (6 bases). V gave up 6 bases and J gave up 2 bases, with 11 bases separating them. The CDR3 totals 15 residues. Per germline, CDR1 MDHEN and CDR2 SYDVKM. DNA of the CDR3: TGTGCCAGCAGCCCACAGGGACCTGGGGCCAACGTCCTGACTTTC. Translating it yields CASSPQGPGANVLTF.

The chain joins TRBV7-6 to TRBJ1-1; D remains ambiguous. The CDR3 has 14 amino acids. Deletions cut 5 bases from V and 1 base from J, with 11 bases between. Germline CDR1 SGHVS, CDR2 FNYEAQ. The CDR3 is CASSPGVPNTEAFF. The CDR3 nucleotides read TGTGCCAGCAGCCCCGGGGTACCGAACACTGAAGCTTTCTTT.

The chain has TRBV7-9 and TRBJ2-2; 8 bases fit TRBD1. The trim removed 8 bases at V and 1 base at J, leaving 6 bases unmatched. Germline V CDR1 and CDR2: SEHNR, FQNEAQ (reference sequence). The CDR3 length is 15 residues. The CDR3 region is CASRRGTGNTGELFF. DNA of the CDR3: TGTGCCAGCCGTCGCGGGACAGGGAACACCGGGGAGCTGTTTTTT.

The V call is TRBV5-1, the J call TRBJ1-5; D is unclear. Germline V gene sequence: CDR1 SGHRS, CDR2 YFSETQ. The V end was cut by 0 bases, the J end by 5 bases, with 6 bases between. The CDR3 is 13 residues long. CDR3 coding DNA: TGCGCCAGCAGCTTGGACGGGGATCAGCCCCAGCATTTT. Its translation: CASSLDGDQPQHF.

Comment on this clone: Distinct nucleotide sequences in the sample also encode this CDR3. The J gene is TRBJ2-1, the V gene TRBV5-1; TRBD1 agrees at 10 bases. Germline trimming cut 0 bases from V and 6 bases from J; bases unmatched to any gene: 0. Germline values: CDR1 SGHRS, CDR2 YFSETQ. CDR3 length equals 14 residues. The CDR3 DNA sequence: TGCGCCAGCAGCTTGGGACAGGGGGCCAATGAGCAGTTCTTC. Translating it yields CASSLGQGANEQFF.

This rearrangement joins TRBV2 to TRBJ1-2; no reliable D call. The V gene lost 0 bases and the J gene lost 2 bases, with 10 bases spanning the gap. This CDR3 comprises 15 residues. Germline CDR1 SNHLY, CDR2 FYNNEI. In DNA form, the CDR3 reads TGTGCCAGCAGTGAAGCGCTAGGAGGGAACTATGGCTACACCTTC. Protein: CASSEALGGNYGYTF.

The chain combines TRBV4-2 with TRBJ1-1; 8 nucleotides align to TRBD1. Germline CDR1 reads LGHNA; CDR2 reads YNFKEQ. Losses at the gene ends were 3 bases for V and 1 base for J; bases not matched to a gene: 10. This CDR3 spans 17 amino acids. The CDR3, as DNA: TGTGCCAGCAGCCACCAGAAAACAGGGGGGGCGAACACTGAAGCTTTCTTT. Translated, it gives CASSHQKTGGANTEAFF.

The V and J genes are TRBV5-1 and TRBJ1-6; no reliable D call. From germline, CDR1 is SGHRS and CDR2 YFSETQ. CDR3 length: 14 amino acids. V was clipped by 6 bases and J by 7 bases, with 14 bases between them. The CDR3: CASMRDGVNSPLHF. CDR3 sequence (DNA): TGCGCCAGCATGAGAGACGGGGTAAATTCACCCCTCCACTTT.

V gene TRBV2 combines with J gene TRBJ1-5; the D gene is possibly TRBD1 (5 bases). Looked up from germline, CDR1 is SNHLY and CDR2 is FYNNEI. The V end lost 3 bases, the J end lost 7 bases, and 10 bases lay between the germline ends. This CDR3 is 13 amino acids long. The CDR3 sequence is CASSDRVYQPQHF. The CDR3 DNA reads TGTGCCAGCAGTGACAGGGTCTACCAGCCCCAGCATTTT.

With respect to this clone: A junction end diverges from the germline sequence, so it may reflect a read error. The chain links TRBV2 to TRBJ2-6, with D maybe TRBD1 (6 bases). This CDR3 is 16 amino acids long. Germline assignment: CDR1 SNHLY and CDR2 FYNNEI. DNA of the CDR3: TGTGCCAGCATTGAACAGGGCCTCTTTGGGGCCAACGTCCTGACTTTC. Translated: CASIEQGLFGANVLTF.

The rearrangement joins TRBV5-1 to TRBJ2-1, with 8 bases fitting TRBD2. The CDR3 is 13 amino acids. Trimming took 5 bases from V and 9 from J; bases not matched to a gene: 7. Germline V gene lookup returns CDR1 SGHRS and CDR2 YFSETQ. The CDR3 reads CASSLSGSGEQFF. Written as DNA, the CDR3 is TGCGCCAGCAGTTTGAGCGGGAGCGGTGAGCAGTTCTTC.

The count of this clone is one. The gene calls are TRBV4-3 and TRBJ1-4, with D unclear. There are 15 residues in the CDR3. In germline, CDR1 is LGHNA, CDR2 YSLEER. The germline V and J ends were trimmed by 3 bases and 8 bases, with 16 bases remaining between them. Here the CDR3 reads CASSQTGSTGEKLFF. The CDR3 nucleotides are TGCGCCAGCAGCCAGACGGGATCAACGGGCGAAAAACTGTTTTTT.

This chain joins TRBV6-6 and TRBJ2-1; D gene uncertain. The CDR3 spans 13 residues. From germline, CDR1 is MNHNY and CDR2 SVGAGI (reference sequence). V gave up 6 bases and J gave up 6 bases, with 12 bases separating them. Here the CDR3 DNA reads TGTGCCAGCAGCCACATCGCGGTCAATGAGCAGTTCTTC. The encoded protein is CASSHIAVNEQFF.

V is TRBV27 and J is TRBJ2-7; tentatively, D is TRBD1 (6 bases). The CDR3 covers 13 residues. Between the trimmed V and J ends, which lost 5 bases and 1 base, there was a span of 9 bases. The V gene's germline CDR1 is MNHEY and CDR2 SMNVEV (reference sequence). This CDR3 reads CASSRQASYEQYF. As DNA, the CDR3 is TGTGCCAGCAGTAGACAGGCATCCTACGAGCAGTACTTC.

The chain employs TRBV7-9 and TRBJ2-7; 9 positions agree with TRBD2. Per the germline V gene, CDR1 is SEHNR and CDR2 is FQNEAQ (reference sequence). The CDR3 is 14 amino acids. The J segment lost 2 bases and the V segment lost 5 bases, leaving 4 bases of the junction unmatched. DNA for the CDR3: TGTGCCAGCAGCGAGGGCGGGGGGGCCTACGAGCAGTACTTC. Translating it yields CASSEGGGAYEQYF.

This clone was seen more than once but under ten times. The rearrangement joins TRBV11-2 to TRBJ1-6, with D uncertain. This CDR3 is built from 12 residues. CDR1 and CDR2 from the germline V gene are SGHAT and FQNNGV. V was cut by 8 bases and J by 8 bases, with 10 bases left in between. CDR3 in amino acids: CASPIPHSPLHF. The CDR3 DNA reads TGTGCCAGCCCCATCCCCCATTCACCCCTCCACTTT.

For the CDR3, the DNA is TGTGCCAGCAGACGTGACAGGGGCACTGAAGCTTTCTTT. This encodes CASRRDRGTEAFF. The chain uses TRBV9 and TRBJ1-1; TRBD1 matches 8 bases. CDR1 and CDR2 (germline): SGDLS, YYNGEE. There are 13 residues in the CDR3. Losses at the gene ends were 5 bases for V and 4 bases for J; bases not matched to a gene: 4.

This chain joins TRBV5-1 and TRBJ2-5; TRBD1 might be the D (6 bases). The V and J ends lost 3 bases and 2 bases respectively, with 17 bases between them. CDR1 and CDR2 (germline): SGHRS, YFSETQ. This CDR3 spans 16 amino acids. This CDR3 reads CASSSQGRRGQETQYF. CDR3 sequence (DNA): TGCGCCAGCAGCTCTCAGGGGCGCCGAGGGCAAGAGACCCAGTACTTC.